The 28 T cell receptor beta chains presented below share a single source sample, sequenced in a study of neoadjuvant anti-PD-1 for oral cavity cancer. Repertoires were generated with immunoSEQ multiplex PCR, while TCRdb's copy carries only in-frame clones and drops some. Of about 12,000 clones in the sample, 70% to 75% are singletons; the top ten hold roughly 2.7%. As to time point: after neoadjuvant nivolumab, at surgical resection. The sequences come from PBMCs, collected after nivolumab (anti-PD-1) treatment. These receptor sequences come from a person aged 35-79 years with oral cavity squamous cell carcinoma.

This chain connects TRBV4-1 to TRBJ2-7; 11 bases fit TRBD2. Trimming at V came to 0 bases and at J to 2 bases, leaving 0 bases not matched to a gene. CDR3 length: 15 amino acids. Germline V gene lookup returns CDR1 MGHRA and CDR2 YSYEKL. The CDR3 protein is CASSQELAGAYEQYF. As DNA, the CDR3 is TGCGCCAGCAGCCAAGAACTAGCGGGGGCCTACGAGCAGTACTTC.

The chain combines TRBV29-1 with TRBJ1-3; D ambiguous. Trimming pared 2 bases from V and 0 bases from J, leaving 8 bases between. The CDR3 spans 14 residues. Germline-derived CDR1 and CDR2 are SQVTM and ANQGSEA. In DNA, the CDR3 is TGCAGCGTTGAATACGGATCCTCTGGAAACACCATATATTTT. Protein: CSVEYGSSGNTIYF.

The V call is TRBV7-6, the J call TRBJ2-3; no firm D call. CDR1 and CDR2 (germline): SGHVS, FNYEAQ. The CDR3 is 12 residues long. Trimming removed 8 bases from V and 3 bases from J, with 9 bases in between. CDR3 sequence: CASSLYTDTQYF. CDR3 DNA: TGTGCCAGCTCTCTTTATACAGATACGCAGTATTTT.

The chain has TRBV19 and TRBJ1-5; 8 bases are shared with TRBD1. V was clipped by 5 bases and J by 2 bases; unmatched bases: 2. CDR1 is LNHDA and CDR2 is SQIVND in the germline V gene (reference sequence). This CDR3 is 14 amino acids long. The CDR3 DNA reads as TGTGCCAGTAGTGGGACAGGAGGCAATCAGCCCCAGCATTTT. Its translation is CASSGTGGNQPQHF.

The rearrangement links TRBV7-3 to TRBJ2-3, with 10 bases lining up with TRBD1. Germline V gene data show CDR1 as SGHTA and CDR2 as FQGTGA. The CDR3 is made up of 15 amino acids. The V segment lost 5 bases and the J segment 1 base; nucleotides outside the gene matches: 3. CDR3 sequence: CASSRGQGRTDTQYF. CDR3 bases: TGTGCCAGCAGCCGGGGACAGGGGCGCACAGATACGCAGTATTTT.

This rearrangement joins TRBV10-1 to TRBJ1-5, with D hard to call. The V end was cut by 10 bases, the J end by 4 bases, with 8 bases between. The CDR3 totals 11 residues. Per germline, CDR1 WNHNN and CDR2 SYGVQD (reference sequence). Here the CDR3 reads CATGGNQPQHF. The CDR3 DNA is TGCGCCACCGGCGGAAATCAGCCCCAGCATTTT.

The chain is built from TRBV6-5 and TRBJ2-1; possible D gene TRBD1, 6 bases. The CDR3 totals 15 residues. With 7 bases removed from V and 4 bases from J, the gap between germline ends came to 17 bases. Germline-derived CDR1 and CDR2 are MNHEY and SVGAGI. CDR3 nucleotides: TGTGCCAGCAAGGTCGCGACAGGCACATACAATGAGCAGTTCTTC. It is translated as CASKVATGTYNEQFF.

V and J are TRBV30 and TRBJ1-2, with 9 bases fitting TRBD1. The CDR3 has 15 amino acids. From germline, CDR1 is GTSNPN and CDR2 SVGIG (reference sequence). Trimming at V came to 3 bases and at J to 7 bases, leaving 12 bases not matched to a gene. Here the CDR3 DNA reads TGTGCCTGGAGCGCCACCGGGACAGGGAGAGTTGGCTACACCTTC. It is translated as CAWSATGTGRVGYTF.

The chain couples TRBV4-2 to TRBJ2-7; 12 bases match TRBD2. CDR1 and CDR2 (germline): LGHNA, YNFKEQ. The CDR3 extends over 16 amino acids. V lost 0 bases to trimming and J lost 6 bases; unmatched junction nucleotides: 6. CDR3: CASSQDRLAGVGEQYF. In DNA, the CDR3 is TGTGCCAGCAGCCAAGACCGACTAGCGGGAGTCGGCGAGCAGTACTTC.

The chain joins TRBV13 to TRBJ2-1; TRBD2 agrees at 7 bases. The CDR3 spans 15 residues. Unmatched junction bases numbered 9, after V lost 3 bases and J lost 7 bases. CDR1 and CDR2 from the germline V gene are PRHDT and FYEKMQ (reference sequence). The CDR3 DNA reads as TGTGCCAGCAGCTTGGGGCGGGAGTTGGGGAATGAGCAGTTCTTC. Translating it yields CASSLGRELGNEQFF. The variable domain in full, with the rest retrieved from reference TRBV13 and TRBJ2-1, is AAGVIQSPRHLIKEKRETATLKCYPIPRHDTVYWYQQGPGQDPQFLISFYEKMQSDKGSIPDRFSAQQFSDYHSELNMSSLELGDSALYFCASSLGRELGNEQFFGPGTRLTVL.

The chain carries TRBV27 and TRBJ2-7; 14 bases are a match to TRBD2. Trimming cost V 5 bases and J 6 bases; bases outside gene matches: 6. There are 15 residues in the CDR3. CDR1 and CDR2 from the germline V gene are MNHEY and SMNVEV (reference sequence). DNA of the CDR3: TGTGCCAGCAGTCCCGGACTAGCGGGAGGTTTCGAGCAGTACTTC. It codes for CASSPGLAGGFEQYF.

The CDR3 region is CASRGSGSWETQYF. The DNA of the CDR3 is TGTGCCAGCCGGGGTAGCGGGAGTTGGGAGACCCAGTACTTC. The chain carries TRBV5-4 and TRBJ2-5, with 9 nucleotides matching TRBD2. This CDR3 comprises 14 residues. The trim removed 7 bases at V and 5 bases at J, leaving 9 bases unmatched. Germline CDR1 SGHNT, CDR2 YYREEE (reference sequence).

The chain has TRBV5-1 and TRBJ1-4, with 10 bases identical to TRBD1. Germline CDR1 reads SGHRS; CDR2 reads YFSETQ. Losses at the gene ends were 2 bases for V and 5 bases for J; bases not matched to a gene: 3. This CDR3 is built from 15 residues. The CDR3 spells CASSLRTGGNEKLFF. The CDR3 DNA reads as TGCGCCAGCAGCTTAAGGACAGGGGGGAATGAAAAACTGTTTTTT.

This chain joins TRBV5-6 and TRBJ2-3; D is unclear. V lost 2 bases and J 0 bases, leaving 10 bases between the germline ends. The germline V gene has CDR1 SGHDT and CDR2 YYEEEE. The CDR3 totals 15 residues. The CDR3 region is CASSFASASTDTQYF. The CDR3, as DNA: TGTGCCAGCAGCTTTGCCAGCGCAAGCACAGATACGCAGTATTTT.

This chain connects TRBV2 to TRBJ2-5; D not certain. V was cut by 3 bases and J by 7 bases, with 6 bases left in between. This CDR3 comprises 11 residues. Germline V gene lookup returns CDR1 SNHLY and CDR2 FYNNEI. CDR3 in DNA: TGTGCCAGCAGTGAGCAGCGGACCCAGTACTTC. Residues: CASSEQRTQYF.

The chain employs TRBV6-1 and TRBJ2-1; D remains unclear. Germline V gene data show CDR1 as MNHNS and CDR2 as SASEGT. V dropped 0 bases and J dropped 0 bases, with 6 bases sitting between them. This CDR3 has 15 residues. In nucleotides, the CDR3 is TGTGCCAGCAGTGAAGCGTGGGGCTCCTACAATGAGCAGTTCTTC. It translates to CASSEAWGSYNEQFF.

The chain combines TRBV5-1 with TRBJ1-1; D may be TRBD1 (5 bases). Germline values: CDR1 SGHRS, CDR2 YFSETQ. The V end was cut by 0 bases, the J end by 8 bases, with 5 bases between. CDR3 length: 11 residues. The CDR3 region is CASSLDREAFF. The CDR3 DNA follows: TGCGCCAGCAGCTTGGACAGGGAAGCTTTCTTT. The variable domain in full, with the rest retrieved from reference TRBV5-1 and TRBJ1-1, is KAGVTQTPRYLIKTRGQQVTLSCSPISGHRSVSWYQQTPGQGLQFLFEYFSETQRNKGNFPGRFSGRQFSNSRSEMNVSTLELGDSALYLCASSLDREAFFGQGTRLTVV.

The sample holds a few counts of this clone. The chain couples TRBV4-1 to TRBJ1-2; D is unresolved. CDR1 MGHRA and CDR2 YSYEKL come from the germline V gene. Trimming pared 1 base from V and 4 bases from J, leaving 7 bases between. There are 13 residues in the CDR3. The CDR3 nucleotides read TGCGCCAGCAGCCAAGTTACAGCCTATGGCTACACCTTC. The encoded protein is CASSQVTAYGYTF.

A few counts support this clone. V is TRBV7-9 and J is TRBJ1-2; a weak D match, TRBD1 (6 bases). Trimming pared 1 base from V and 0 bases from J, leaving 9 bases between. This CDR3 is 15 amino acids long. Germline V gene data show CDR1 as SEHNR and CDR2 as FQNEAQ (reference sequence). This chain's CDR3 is CASSLDRQANYGYTF. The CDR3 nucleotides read TGTGCCAGCAGCTTAGACCGACAGGCTAACTATGGCTACACCTTC.

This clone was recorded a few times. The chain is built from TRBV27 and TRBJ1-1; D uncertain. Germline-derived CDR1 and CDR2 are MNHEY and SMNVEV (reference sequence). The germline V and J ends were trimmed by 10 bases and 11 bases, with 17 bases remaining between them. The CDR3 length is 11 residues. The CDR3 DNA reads TGTGCCACCGTGGGTTCGGGTGGGGCTTTCTTT. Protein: CATVGSGGAFF.

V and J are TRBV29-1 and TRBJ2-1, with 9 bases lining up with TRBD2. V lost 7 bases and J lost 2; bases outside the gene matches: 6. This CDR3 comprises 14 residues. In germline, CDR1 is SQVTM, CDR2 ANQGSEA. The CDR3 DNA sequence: TGCAGCGATTTTAGCGGGAGAACCTACAATGAGCAGTTCTTC. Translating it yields CSDFSGRTYNEQFF.

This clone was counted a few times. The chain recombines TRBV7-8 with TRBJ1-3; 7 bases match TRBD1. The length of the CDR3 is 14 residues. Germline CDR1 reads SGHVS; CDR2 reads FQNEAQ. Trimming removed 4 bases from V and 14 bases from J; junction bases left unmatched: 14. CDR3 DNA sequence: TGTGCCAGCAGCTACGGAGGGGGCCAAACTCGGGTATATTTT. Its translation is CASSYGGGQTRVYF.

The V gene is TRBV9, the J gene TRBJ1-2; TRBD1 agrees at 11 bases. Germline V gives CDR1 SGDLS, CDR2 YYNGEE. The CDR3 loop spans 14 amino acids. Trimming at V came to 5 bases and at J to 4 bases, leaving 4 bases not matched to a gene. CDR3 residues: CASRAGTGGYGYTF. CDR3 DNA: TGTGCCAGCAGGGCGGGGACAGGGGGCTATGGCTACACCTTC.

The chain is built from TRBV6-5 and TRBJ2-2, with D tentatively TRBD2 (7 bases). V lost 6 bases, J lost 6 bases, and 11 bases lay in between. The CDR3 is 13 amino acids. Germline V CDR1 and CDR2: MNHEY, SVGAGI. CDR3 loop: CASRAGAAGELFF. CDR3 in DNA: TGTGCCAGCAGGGCGGGGGCAGCCGGGGAGCTGTTTTTT.

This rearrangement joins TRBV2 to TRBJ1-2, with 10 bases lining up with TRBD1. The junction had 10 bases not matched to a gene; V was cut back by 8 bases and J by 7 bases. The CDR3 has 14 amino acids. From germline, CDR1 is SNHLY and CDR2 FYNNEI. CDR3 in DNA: TGTGCCAGCCCCGGGACAGGGGCTTTTCGTGGCTACACCTTC. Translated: CASPGTGAFRGYTF.

In DNA form, the CDR3 reads TGCGCCAGCAGCACATCCGGGACTTTCACTGAAGCTTTCTTT. Translation gives CASSTSGTFTEAFF. The genes are TRBV5-1 and TRBJ1-1, with a possible D match to TRBD1 (5 bases). Germline CDR1 SGHRS, CDR2 YFSETQ. CDR3 length: 14 amino acids. V lost 4 bases and J 4 bases, leaving 14 bases between the germline ends.

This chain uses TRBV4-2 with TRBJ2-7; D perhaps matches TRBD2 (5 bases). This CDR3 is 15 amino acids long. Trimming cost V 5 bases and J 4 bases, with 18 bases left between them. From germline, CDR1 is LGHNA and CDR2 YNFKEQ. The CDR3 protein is CASSYLERGSYEQYF. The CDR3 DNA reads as TGTGCCAGCAGCTACTTAGAACGGGGTTCTTACGAGCAGTACTTC.

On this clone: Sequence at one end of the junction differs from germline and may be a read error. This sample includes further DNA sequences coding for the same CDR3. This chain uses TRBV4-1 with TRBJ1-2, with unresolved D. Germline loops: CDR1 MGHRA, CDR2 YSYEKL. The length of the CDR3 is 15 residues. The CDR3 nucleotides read TGCGCCAGCAGCCAAGATGTAAGGCGGATGGGAGGCTACACTTTC. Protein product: CASSQDVRRMGGYTF.